This entry describes one TCR beta chain. The source of the sample is a study of blood T cell repertoires in COVID-19. Study summary: Nucleic acid was either cDNA or gDNA, and it came from T cells, B-cell-depleted T cells, or PBMCs.

Source study methods: The authors estimated nucleated cell counts from reference gene primer amplification. Using immunoSEQ multiplex PCR, the repertoire was profiled, and TCRdb retains in-frame clones only, with some absent. The DNA was the basis for D and trimming; V, J and clone size are from that table. Of approximately 75,000 clones listed, around four fifths are singletons. CDR1 and CDR2 (germline): SGHRS, YFSETQ. V dropped 1 base and J dropped 0 bases, with 8 bases sitting between them. This CDR3 comprises 15 residues. This clonotype originated in a woman aged 80 or older with acute or convalescent COVID-19. The chain recombines TRBV5-1 with TRBJ1-3; D is unresolved. The sample was peripheral blood. The CDR3 region has the DNA TGCGCCAGCAGCTTGACCAGAACCTCTGGAAACACCATATATTTT. It encodes CASSLTRTSGNTIYF. The variable domain in full, with the rest retrieved from reference TRBV5-1 and TRBJ1-3, is KAGVTQTPRYLIKTRGQQVTLSCSPISGHRSVSWYQQTPGQGLQFLFEYFSETQRNKGNFPGRFSGRQFSNSRSEMNVSTLELGDSALYLCASSLTRTSGNTIYFGEGSWLTVV.